This T cell receptor (beta chain) originates from a study of vaccination and CD4 T cells after COVID-19. The wider study: The convalescents included six males and four females, and among them two were Hispanic while seven were Caucasian. Cells were stimulated with overlapping spike peptides from SARS-CoV-2, HCoV-NL63, HCoV-OC43 and HCoV-229E.

Treatment given: roughly nine-day PBMC culture with coronavirus spike peptide pools or control peptides (ViraFEST assay). After being plated at two million per well, PBMCs were cultured with approximately 9.9 IU/ml IL-2 and 10 ug/ml peptide pools. This clonotype is termed medium-sized (0.01 to 0.1%). Its specificity is not known. The Oncomine TCR Beta short-read assay was what sequenced the DNA obtained from cultured CD4+ T cells. TCRdb re-called the PCR reads through MiXCR, storing one row per CDR3 protein. The sample includes 7,500 to 9,500 distinct CDR3 sequences, approximately 20% of them seen just once. This receptor was identified in a human donor who had recovered from COVID-19. Sequenced material: CD4+ T cells from blood, cultured in vitro, taken after SARS-CoV-2 vaccination.

CDR3 coding DNA: TGTGCCAGCAGCCGCGATCTTTACGGGTCCTACGAGCAGTACTTC. Residues: CASSRDLYGSYEQYF. This rearrangement joins TRBV7-2 to TRBJ2-7; unclear D gene. This CDR3 spans 15 amino acids. With 5 bases removed from V and 1 base from J, the gap between germline ends came to 15 bases. From germline, CDR1 is SGHTA and CDR2 FQGNSA.